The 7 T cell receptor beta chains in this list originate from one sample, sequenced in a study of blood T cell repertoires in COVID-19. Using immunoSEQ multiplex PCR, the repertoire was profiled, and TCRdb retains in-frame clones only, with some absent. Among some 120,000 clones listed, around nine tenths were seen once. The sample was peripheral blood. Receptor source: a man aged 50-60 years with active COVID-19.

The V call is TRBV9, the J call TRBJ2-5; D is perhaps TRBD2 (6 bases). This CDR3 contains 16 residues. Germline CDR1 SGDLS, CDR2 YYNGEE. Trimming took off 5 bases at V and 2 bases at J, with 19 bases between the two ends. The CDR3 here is CASSEIGTASQETQYF. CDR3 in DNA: TGTGCCAGCAGTGAAATTGGGACTGCCTCGCAAGAGACCCAGTACTTC.

The CDR3 bases are TGTGCCAGTAGAGAGAGCCAAGGGGGAGATACGCAGTATTTT. It codes for CASRESQGGDTQYF. The genes are TRBV19 and TRBJ2-3, with D possibly matching TRBD1 (6 bases). The CDR3 is 14 amino acids. CDR1 and CDR2 (germline): LNHDA, SQIVND (reference sequence). V lost 6 bases and J lost 5, with 15 bases in between. Together with reference TRBV19 and TRBJ2-3, the CDR3 gives the full variable domain: DGGITQSPKYLFRKEGQNVTLSCEQNLNHDAMYWYRQDPGQGLRLIYYSQIVNDFQKGDIAEGYSVSREKKESFPLTVTSAQKNPTAFYLCASRESQGGDTQYFGPGTRLTVL.

This chain's CDR3 is CASSYRDRGHYEQYV. The CDR3 DNA reads TGTGCCAGCAGTTACCGGGACAGGGGGCACTACGAGCAGTACGTC. This chain joins TRBV2 and TRBJ2-7; TRBD1 matches at 12 bases. The V gene's germline CDR1 is SNHLY and CDR2 FYNNEI. Trimming took 5 bases from V and 3 from J; bases not matched to a gene: 5. The CDR3 consists of 15 residues.

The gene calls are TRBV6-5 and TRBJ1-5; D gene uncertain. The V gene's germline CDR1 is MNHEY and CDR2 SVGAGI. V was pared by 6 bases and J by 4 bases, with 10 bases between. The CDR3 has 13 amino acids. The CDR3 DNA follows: TGTGCCAGCAGCCCACAGCGGAATCAGCCCCAGCATTTT. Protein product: CASSPQRNQPQHF.

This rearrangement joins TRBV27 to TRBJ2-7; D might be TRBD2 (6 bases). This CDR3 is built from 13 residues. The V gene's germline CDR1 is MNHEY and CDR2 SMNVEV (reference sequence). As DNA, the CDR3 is TGTGCCAGCAGTCTATCGGAGGGCTACGAGCAGTACGTC. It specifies CASSLSEGYEQYV.

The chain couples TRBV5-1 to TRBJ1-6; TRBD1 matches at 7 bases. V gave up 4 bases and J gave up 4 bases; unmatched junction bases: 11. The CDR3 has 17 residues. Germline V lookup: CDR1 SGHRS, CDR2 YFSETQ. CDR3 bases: TGCGCCAGCAGCGCAAACCGGGACAGCGATTATAATTCACCCCTCCACTTT. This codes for CASSANRDSDYNSPLHF.

The CDR3 here is CASSLNGGQSYGYTF. CDR3 nucleotide sequence: TGCGCCAGCAGCCTCAACGGAGGACAGAGCTATGGCTACACCTTC. This chain connects TRBV5-1 to TRBJ1-2; maybe TRBD1 (6 bases). CDR1 SGHRS and CDR2 YFSETQ come from the germline V gene. Deletions cut 4 bases from V and 4 bases from J, with 17 bases between. CDR3 length: 15 amino acids. Using reference TRBV5-1 and TRBJ1-2 for the parts outside the CDR3, the full variable domain is KAGVTQTPRYLIKTRGQQVTLSCSPISGHRSVSWYQQTPGQGLQFLFEYFSETQRNKGNFPGRFSGRQFSNSRSEMNVSTLELGDSALYLCASSLNGGQSYGYTFGSGTRLTVV.